The 32 T cell receptor beta chains below were found in one sample sequenced in a study of lymphopenia after photon versus proton radiotherapy. The table came from immunoSEQ multiplex PCR; TCRdb's copy has only in-frame clones and leaves some out. The table shows about 33,000 clones, with 90% occurring only once. Sequenced here: peripheral blood, sampled from a patient treated with photon-based radiotherapy. The receptors shown here come from a woman aged 45-60 years with pancreatic cancer.

The chain employs TRBV30 and TRBJ1-5; 8 nucleotides match TRBD1. V lost 5 bases to trimming and J lost 0 bases; unmatched junction nucleotides: 9. CDR3 size: 16 residues. Germline V gene lookup returns CDR1 GTSNPN and CDR2 SVGIG (reference sequence). CDR3 sequence (DNA): TGTGCCTGGGGACAGGGTAGGGGCTATAGCAATCAGCCCCAGCATTTT. Its translation is CAWGQGRGYSNQPQHF.

V is TRBV2 and J is TRBJ2-1, with D possibly matching TRBD2 (5 bases). Germline values: CDR1 SNHLY, CDR2 FYNNEI. The V end lost 6 bases, the J end lost 4 bases, and 13 bases lay between the germline ends. This CDR3 comprises 14 residues. The CDR3 region is CASSGVSGYNEQFF. CDR3 nucleotides: TGTGCCAGCAGCGGGGTTTCGGGTTACAATGAGCAGTTCTTC.

The chain couples TRBV4-1 to TRBJ2-5; TRBD1 matches 8 bases. The closer fit of TRBJ2-7 to the DNA end suggests the J call may be wrong. The CDR3 runs to 15 residues. CDR1 and CDR2 (germline): MGHRA, YSYEKL. The CDR3 nucleotides read TGCGCCAGCAGCCCTTTGACAGGGGCGAAAAACGAGCAGTACTTC. This encodes CASSPLTGAKNEQYF.

The V and J genes are TRBV11-2 and TRBJ1-4; the match to TRBD1 covers 12 bases. Trimming at V came to 1 base and at J to 5 bases, leaving 8 bases not matched to a gene. This CDR3 is 18 amino acids long. Germline values: CDR1 SGHAT, CDR2 FQNNGV. The CDR3 DNA reads TGTGCCAGCAGCTTAGTAACGGGACAGGGGGCCCGAAATGAAAAACTGTTTTTT. Translating it yields CASSLVTGQGARNEKLFF.

This chain joins TRBV6-6 and TRBJ2-1, with 9 bases that match TRBD2. The V and J ends lost 7 bases and 5 bases, in that order; junction bases with no gene match: 3. CDR1 is MNHNY, CDR2 SVGAGI, per germline (reference sequence). This CDR3 is 13 amino acids long. The CDR3 nucleotides are TGTGCCAGCAAGGCTAGCGGGAACAATGAGCAGTTCTTC. Translation gives CASKASGNNEQFF.

V gene TRBV7-9 combines with J gene TRBJ1-2; 8 bases agree with TRBD1. The CDR3 sequence is 14 residues long. Germline loops: CDR1 SEHNR, CDR2 FQNEAQ (reference sequence). V lost 6 bases to trimming and J lost 2 bases; unmatched junction nucleotides: 5. CDR3 DNA: TGTGCCAGCAGTCCGGGACAGGCCAACTATGGCTACACCTTC. It is translated as CASSPGQANYGYTF.

The chain uses TRBV6-5 and TRBJ1-4; no reliable D call. V lost 0 bases, J lost 5 bases, and 10 bases lay in between. The germline CDR1 and CDR2 sequences are MNHEY and SVGAGI. This CDR3 contains 15 residues. CDR3 sequence: CASSYSFTANEKLFF. CDR3 nucleotides: TGTGCCAGCAGTTACTCGTTTACGGCGAATGAAAAACTGTTTTTT.

The chain employs TRBV5-1 and TRBJ1-1; 8 positions match TRBD1. The length of the CDR3 is 18 residues. CDR1 and CDR2 (germline): SGHRS, YFSETQ. Trimming at V came to 0 bases and at J to 5 bases, leaving 15 bases not matched to a gene. CDR3 loop: CASSLGLGAGGVGTEAFF. The CDR3 coding sequence is TGCGCCAGCAGCTTGGGGTTGGGGGCAGGGGGCGTAGGGACTGAAGCTTTCTTT.

This chain joins TRBV29-1 and TRBJ2-3; weak D call: TRBD2 (5 bases). The CDR3 has 13 residues. Trimming shortened V by 4 bases and J by 2 bases, and 10 bases separated the two germline ends. From germline, CDR1 is SQVTM and CDR2 ANQGSEA. The CDR3 is CSVGTDFTDTQYF. In nucleotides, the CDR3 is TGCAGCGTTGGGACGGACTTCACAGATACGCAGTATTTT.

The gene calls are TRBV28 and TRBJ1-5; 8 bases are shared with TRBD1. This CDR3 has 16 residues. The V segment lost 3 bases and the J segment 2 bases; nucleotides outside the gene matches: 6. Germline V gene lookup returns CDR1 MDHEN and CDR2 SYDVKM. The CDR3 region is CASSLGQGAGNQPQHF. CDR3 DNA: TGTGCCAGCAGTTTGGGGCAGGGGGCAGGCAATCAGCCCCAGCATTTT.

DNA of the CDR3: TGTGCCAGTAGCCCGGCGGGAGCTTCCCAAGAGACCCAGTACTTC. This gives the protein CASSPAGASQETQYF. The rearrangement links TRBV19 to TRBJ2-5; 7 bases are a match to TRBD2. The length of the CDR3 is 15 residues. V was clipped by 6 bases and J by 1 base; unmatched bases: 8. The germline V gene encodes CDR1 LNHDA and CDR2 SQIVND (reference sequence).

V gene TRBV25-1 combines with J gene TRBJ1-1; no firm D call. The V gene's germline CDR1 is MGHDK and CDR2 SYGVNS. The CDR3 spans 14 residues. V was trimmed by 0 bases and J by 4 bases, leaving 9 bases between them. In DNA form, the CDR3 reads TGTGCCAGCAGTGAATATCAAGGGATCACTGAAGCTTTCTTT. As protein: CASSEYQGITEAFF.

The V gene is TRBV10-2, the J gene TRBJ1-1, with D uncertain. Germline CDR1 WSHSY, CDR2 SAAADI. Between the trimmed V and J ends, which lost 6 bases and 4 bases, there was a span of 9 bases. This CDR3 is built from 12 residues. CDR3: CASRPGGTEAFF. The CDR3 DNA reads TGCGCCAGCAGACCGGGAGGCACTGAAGCTTTCTTT.

This chain joins TRBV6-1 and TRBJ2-5; 10 nucleotides align to TRBD1. Germline trimming cut 3 bases from V and 7 bases from J; bases unmatched to any gene: 11. CDR1 and CDR2 from the germline V gene are MNHNS and SASEGT. The CDR3 covers 16 residues. CDR3 DNA: TGTGCCAGCAGTGAGGATAGGGGACAGGGGATCGCGACCCAGTACTTC. Translation: CASSEDRGQGIATQYF.

The J gene is TRBJ1-5, the V gene TRBV10-3; D possibly corresponds to TRBD1 (5 bases). This CDR3 spans 13 amino acids. V was clipped by 10 bases and J by 0 bases, with 10 bases between them. Germline V gene data show CDR1 as ENHRY and CDR2 as SYGVKD. The CDR3 DNA sequence: TGTGCCACTCAGGGTGATAGCAATCAGCCCCAGCATTTT. This encodes CATQGDSNQPQHF.

The rearrangement joins TRBV7-8 to TRBJ2-7; 8 positions match TRBD2. The CDR3 has 12 amino acids. Germline V gene sequence: CDR1 SGHVS, CDR2 FQNEAQ. V lost 1 base and J lost 7; bases outside the gene matches: 0. The CDR3 DNA is TGTGCCAGCAGCTTAGGACTAGCGGAGCAGTACTTC. It codes for CASSLGLAEQYF.

This chain connects TRBV13 to TRBJ2-5; 8 bases match TRBD1. CDR1 is PRHDT and CDR2 is FYEKMQ in the germline V gene (reference sequence). The CDR3 length is 14 residues. V gave up 2 bases and J gave up 5 bases; unmatched junction bases: 4. CDR3: CASSLRQGAETQYF. CDR3 in DNA: TGTGCCAGCAGCTTAAGGCAGGGGGCCGAGACCCAGTACTTC.

To note about this clone: This CDR3 is also generated by other DNA sequences in the sample. V usage is TRBV7-2 and J usage is TRBJ2-1, with D uncertain. Germline V gene sequence: CDR1 SGHTA, CDR2 FQGNSA. V was cut by 1 base and J by 7 bases, with 5 bases left in between. The CDR3 loop spans 12 amino acids. The CDR3: CASSLGDNEQFF. DNA of the CDR3: TGTGCCAGCAGCTTAGGAGATAATGAGCAGTTCTTC.

V gene TRBV2 combines with J gene TRBJ1-5, with no clear D. Germline CDR1 SNHLY, CDR2 FYNNEI. The CDR3 extends over 13 amino acids. The V end lost 3 bases, the J end lost 4 bases, and 7 bases lay between the germline ends. Here the CDR3 DNA reads TGTGCCAGCAGTGACCAAGGGAATCAGCCCCAGCATTTT. Amino acid sequence: CASSDQGNQPQHF.

A single count supports this clone. The chain joins TRBV5-6 to TRBJ1-5; D is unresolved. The V gene's germline CDR1 is SGHDT and CDR2 YYEEEE. V was shortened by 1 base and J by 3 bases, with 8 bases between the two germline ends. There are 14 residues in the CDR3. The CDR3 is CASSLRQVNQPQHF. The CDR3 bases are TGTGCCAGCAGCTTGAGACAAGTCAATCAGCCCCAGCATTTT.

J is TRBJ2-7 and V is TRBV28, with TRBD1 as a possible D gene (7 bases). This CDR3 is built from 14 residues. CDR1 and CDR2 from the germline V gene are MDHEN and SYDVKM. V was shortened by 8 bases and J by 4 bases, with 18 bases between the two germline ends. The CDR3 DNA reads TGTGCCAGCCAGGGGGTTTGGACTACTTACGAGCAGTACTTC. Its translation: CASQGVWTTYEQYF. The variable domain in full, with the rest retrieved from reference TRBV28 and TRBJ2-7, is DVKVTQSSRYLVKRTGEKVFLECVQDMDHENMFWYRQDPGLGLRLIYFSYDVKMKEKGDIPEGYSVSREKKERFSLILESASTNQTSMYLCASQGVWTTYEQYFGPGTRLTVT.

The CDR3 reads CASSLNPSGRGRETQYF. Written as DNA, the CDR3 is TGTGCCAGCAGCTTAAACCCAAGCGGGAGGGGGAGAGAGACCCAGTACTTC. The chain couples TRBV7-2 to TRBJ2-5, with 10 bases fitting TRBD2. Germline trimming cut 2 bases from V and 4 bases from J; bases unmatched to any gene: 10. Germline loops: CDR1 SGHTA, CDR2 FQGNSA. This CDR3 contains 17 residues.

The CDR3 bases are TGTGCCAGCAGTGAATGGAAGGGGACAGGCGCGCTTAGTAAATCCTACGAGCAGTACTTC. Residues: CASSEWKGTGALSKSYEQYF. The chain is built from TRBV6-1 and TRBJ2-7; 8 nucleotides agree with TRBD1. The V and J ends lost 2 bases and 1 base, in that order; junction bases with no gene match: 19. Per the germline V gene, CDR1 is MNHNS and CDR2 is SASEGT. The CDR3 loop spans 20 amino acids.

The chain employs TRBV28 and TRBJ2-7; 12 bases are shared with TRBD2. The germline V gene encodes CDR1 MDHEN and CDR2 SYDVKM. Trimming cost V 3 bases and J 3 bases; bases outside gene matches: 18. The CDR3 consists of 20 residues. The CDR3 protein is CASSFPSGLAGTGSYYEQYF. CDR3 nucleotides: TGTGCCAGCAGTTTCCCTTCTGGACTAGCGGGAACGGGGTCTTACTACGAGCAGTACTTC.

The chain couples TRBV27 to TRBJ2-1; D perhaps matches TRBD2 (6 bases). Trimming took off 1 base at V and 8 bases at J, with 15 bases between the two ends. Germline V gene data show CDR1 as MNHEY and CDR2 as SMNVEV (reference sequence). The CDR3 sequence is 15 residues long. In DNA form, the CDR3 reads TGTGCCAGCAGTTTATGGGTGACTAGTAGCCATGAGCAGTTCTTC. Protein product: CASSLWVTSSHEQFF.

The V and J genes are TRBV27 and TRBJ2-7, with D possibly matching TRBD1 (5 bases). CDR1 is MNHEY and CDR2 is SMNVEV in the germline V gene (reference sequence). Deletions cut 2 bases from V and 4 bases from J, with 12 bases between. This CDR3 is built from 14 residues. This chain's CDR3 is CASSLQGNGYEQYF. As DNA, the CDR3 is TGTGCCAGCAGTTTACAGGGAAACGGTTACGAGCAGTACTTC.

The chain is built from TRBV19 and TRBJ1-3; 7 bases align to TRBD1. Germline CDR1 and CDR2: LNHDA and SQIVND (reference sequence). V was pared by 1 base and J by 7 bases, with 10 bases of the junction left unmatched. The CDR3 has 16 amino acids. The CDR3 protein is CASSIGARQGPNTIYF. CDR3 sequence (DNA): TGTGCCAGTAGTATAGGGGCCCGACAGGGCCCGAACACCATATATTTT.

The chain carries TRBV5-4 and TRBJ2-5, with a weak D call TRBD1 (6 bases). Trimming removed 2 bases at V and 1 base at J, with 9 bases between. The CDR3 spans 14 residues. Germline V lookup: CDR1 SGHNT, CDR2 YYREEE (reference sequence). As DNA, the CDR3 is TGTGCCAGCAGCTTCTCCAGGGGCCAAGAGACCCAGTACTTC. It yields the protein CASSFSRGQETQYF.

J is TRBJ2-3 and V is TRBV4-3; the D is unclear. Trimming cost V 0 bases and J 6 bases, with 13 bases left between them. The germline V gene has CDR1 LGHNA and CDR2 YSLEER. The CDR3 is 15 amino acids. CDR3 loop: CASSQEMGRRDTQYF. The CDR3 region has the DNA TGCGCCAGCAGCCAAGAGATGGGAAGGCGGGATACGCAGTATTTT.

The V gene is TRBV9, the J gene TRBJ1-1; maybe TRBD1 (5 bases). Germline V gene sequence: CDR1 SGDLS, CDR2 YYNGEE. The CDR3 totals 15 residues. V was pared by 7 bases and J by 2 bases, with 18 bases between. CDR3 bases: TGTGCCAGCGGAGATCTAACAGGACCTAACACTGAAGCTTTCTTT. It translates to CASGDLTGPNTEAFF.

This clone is medium-sized (0.01 to 0.1%) within its sample. The chain has TRBV2 and TRBJ1-5; D is ambiguous. V lost 3 bases and J lost 0, with 21 bases in between. The CDR3 is made up of 19 amino acids. Germline CDR1 SNHLY, CDR2 FYNNEI. The CDR3, as DNA: TGTGCCAGCAGTGAGTGGGCTACCACACGTTTGAATAGCAATCAGCCCCAGCATTTT. Residues: CASSEWATTRLNSNQPQHF.

The chain employs TRBV19 and TRBJ2-7; a weak D match, TRBD2 (5 bases). The CDR3 contains 13 residues. Germline values: CDR1 LNHDA, CDR2 SQIVND (reference sequence). V was shortened by 3 bases and J by 5 bases, with 11 bases between the two germline ends. The CDR3 loop reads CASSIPGSDEQYF. The CDR3 DNA follows: TGTGCCAGTAGTATTCCGGGAAGCGACGAGCAGTACTTC.